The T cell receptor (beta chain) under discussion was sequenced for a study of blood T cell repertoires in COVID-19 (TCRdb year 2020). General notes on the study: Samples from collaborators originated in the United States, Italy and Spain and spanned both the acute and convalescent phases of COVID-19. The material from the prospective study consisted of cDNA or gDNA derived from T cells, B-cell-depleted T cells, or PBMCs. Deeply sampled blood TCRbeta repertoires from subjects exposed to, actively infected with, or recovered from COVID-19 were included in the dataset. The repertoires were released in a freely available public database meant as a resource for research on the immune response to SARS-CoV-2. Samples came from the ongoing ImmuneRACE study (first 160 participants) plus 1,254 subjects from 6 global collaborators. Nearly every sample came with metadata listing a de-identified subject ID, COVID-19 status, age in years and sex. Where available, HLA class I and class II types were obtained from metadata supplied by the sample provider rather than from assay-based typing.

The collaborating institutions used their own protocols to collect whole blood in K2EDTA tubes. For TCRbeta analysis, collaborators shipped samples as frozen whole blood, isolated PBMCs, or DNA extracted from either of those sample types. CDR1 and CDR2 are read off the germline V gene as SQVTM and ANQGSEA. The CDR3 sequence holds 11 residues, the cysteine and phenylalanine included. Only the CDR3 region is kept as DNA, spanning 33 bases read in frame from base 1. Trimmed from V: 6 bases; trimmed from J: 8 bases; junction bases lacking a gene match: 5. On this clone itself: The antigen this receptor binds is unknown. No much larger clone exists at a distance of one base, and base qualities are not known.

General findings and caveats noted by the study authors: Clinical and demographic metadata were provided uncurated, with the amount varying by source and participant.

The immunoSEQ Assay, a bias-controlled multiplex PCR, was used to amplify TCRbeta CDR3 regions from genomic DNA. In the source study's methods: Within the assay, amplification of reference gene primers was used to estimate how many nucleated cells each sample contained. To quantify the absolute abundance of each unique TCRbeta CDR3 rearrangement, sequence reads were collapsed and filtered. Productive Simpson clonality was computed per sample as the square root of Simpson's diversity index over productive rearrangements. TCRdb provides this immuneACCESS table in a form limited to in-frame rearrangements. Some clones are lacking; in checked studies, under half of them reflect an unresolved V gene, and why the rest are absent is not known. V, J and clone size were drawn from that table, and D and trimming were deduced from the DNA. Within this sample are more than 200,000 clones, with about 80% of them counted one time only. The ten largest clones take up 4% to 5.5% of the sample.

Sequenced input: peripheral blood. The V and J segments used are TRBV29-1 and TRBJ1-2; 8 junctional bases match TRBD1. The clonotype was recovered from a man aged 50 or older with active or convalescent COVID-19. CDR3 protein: CSVAGQGGYTF. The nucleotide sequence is TGCAGCGTAGCCGGACAGGGCGGCTACACCTTC.